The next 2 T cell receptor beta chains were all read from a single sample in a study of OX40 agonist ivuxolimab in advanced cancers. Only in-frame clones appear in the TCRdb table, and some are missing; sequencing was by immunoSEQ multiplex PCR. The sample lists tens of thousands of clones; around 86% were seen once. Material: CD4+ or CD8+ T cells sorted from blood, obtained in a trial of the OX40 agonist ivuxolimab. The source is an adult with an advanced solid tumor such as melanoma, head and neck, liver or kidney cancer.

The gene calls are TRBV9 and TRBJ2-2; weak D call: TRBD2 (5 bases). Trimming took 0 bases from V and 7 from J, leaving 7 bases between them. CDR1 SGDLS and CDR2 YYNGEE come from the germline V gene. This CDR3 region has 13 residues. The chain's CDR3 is CASSVDRGGELFF. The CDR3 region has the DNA TGTGCCAGCAGCGTAGACCGGGGCGGGGAGCTGTTTTTT.

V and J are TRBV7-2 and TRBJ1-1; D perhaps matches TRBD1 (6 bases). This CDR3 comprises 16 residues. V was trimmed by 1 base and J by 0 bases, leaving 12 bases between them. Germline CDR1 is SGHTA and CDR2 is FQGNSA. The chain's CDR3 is CASSLEGGSLNTEAFF. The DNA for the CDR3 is TGTGCCAGCAGCTTAGAGGGGGGCAGCTTGAACACTGAAGCTTTCTTT.